This T cell receptor (beta chain) came from a study of blood T cell repertoires in COVID-19. At the level of the study: From the United States, Italy and Spain came samples of acute and convalescent COVID-19. PBMCs, B-cell-depleted T cells, or T cells provided the cDNA or gDNA that made up the material.

Authors' methods: It was from reference gene primer amplification that nucleated cell counts were estimated. The data were produced by immunoSEQ multiplex PCR, yet TCRdb's version contains in-frame clones alone and is incomplete. The V and J calls and clone size were taken over from that table, and D and trimming were inferred from the DNA. This table has 200,000 to 250,000 clones, 75% to 85% appearing once. CDR1 is ENHRY, CDR2 SYGVKD, per germline. With 0 bases removed from V and 8 bases from J, the gap between germline ends came to 8 bases. The CDR3 is made up of 13 amino acids. This receptor was taken from a man aged 25 to 40 with acute COVID-19. Sequencing was carried out using PBMCs or T cells enriched from blood (not recorded which). V and J are TRBV10-3 and TRBJ2-4, with D uncertain. The CDR3 bases are TGTGCCATCAGTGAGTCGCTGTTAGACATTCAGTACTTC. Translated, it gives CAISESLLDIQYF.